This T cell receptor beta chain was profiled in a study of T cell changes during pregnancy in multiple sclerosis. This clone has a handful of counts. Germline V gene data show CDR1 as SGHRS and CDR2 as YFSETQ. The CDR3 is 16 residues long. J gave up 0 bases and V 3 bases, and 2 bases lay outside the gene matches. TCRdb keeps only in-frame clones here, not all; method: immunoSEQ multiplex PCR. The sample records some 80,000 clones, approximately 90% being singletons. The sample was peripheral blood, taken before pregnancy. The TCR was taken from a female donor with multiple sclerosis, enrolled in a pregnancy study. The chain is built from TRBV5-1 and TRBJ2-3; 12 bases are a match to TRBD2. The DNA of the CDR3 is TGCGCCAGCAGCTCCGGACTAGCGGGGAGCACAGATACGCAGTATTTT. Protein product: CASSSGLAGSTDTQYF.